One and the same sample provided the 23 T cell receptor beta chains below, sequenced in a study of CD8+CD57+ T cells in acquired aplastic anemia. Only patients with CD8+CD57+ cell expansion on flow cytometry were chosen for sequencing. Using genomic DNA as the template, TCR beta VDJ and CDR3 profiling was carried out. Each CDR3 protein is one row after TCRdb ran MiXCR on the reads. The sample has under 350,000 distinct CDR3 sequences; about 50% are singletons. The specimen was sorted CD4+, CD8+, or CD8+CD57+ T cells (not recorded which) from PBMCs. The receptors originated from a human donor with aplastic anemia.

The chain has TRBV5-6 and TRBJ1-2; no firm D call. Germline loops: CDR1 SGHDT, CDR2 YYEEEE. This CDR3 comprises 14 residues. The germline V and J ends were trimmed by 6 bases and 4 bases, with 16 bases remaining between them. The chain's CDR3 is CASTLGYTPYGYTF. The CDR3 nucleotides read TGTGCCAGCACCCTTGGATACACTCCCTATGGCTACACCTTC. The entire variable domain, with the rest obtained from reference TRBV5-6 and TRBJ1-2, is as follows: DAGVTQSPTHLIKTRGQQVTLRCSPKSGHDTVSWYQQALGQGPQFIFQYYEEEERQRGNFPDRFSGHQFPNYSSELNVNALLLGDSALYLCASTLGYTPYGYTFGSGTRLTVV.

This clonotype came up many times. The V gene is TRBV5-5, the J gene TRBJ1-4, with a weak D call TRBD1 (5 bases). Germline CDR1 SGHKS, CDR2 YYEKEE (reference sequence). The CDR3 spans 17 residues. V dropped 3 bases and J dropped 1 base, with 16 bases sitting between them. CDR3 in DNA: TGTGCCAGCAGCTCTGGGGCCCTGCGGGGAACTAATGAAAAACTGTTTTTT. Its translation: CASSSGALRGTNEKLFF. Full variable domain (outside the CDR3, taken from reference TRBV5-5 and TRBJ1-4): DAGVTQSPTHLIKTRGQQVTLRCSPISGHKSVSWYQQVLGQGPQFIFQYYEKEERGRGNFPDRFSARQFPNYSSELNVNALLLGDSALYLCASSSGALRGTNEKLFFGSGTQLSVL.

As for this clonotype: The germline gene is not matched at one end of the junction; a read error may be the cause. V is TRBV9 and J is TRBJ2-1; TRBD1 matches at 7 bases. CDR1 is SGDLS, CDR2 YYNGEE, per germline. There are 16 residues in the CDR3. In nucleotides, the CDR3 is TGTGCCAGCAGCGTCGAGGGGGCCTCACCCTACGATGAGCAGTTCTTC. This codes for CASSVEGASPYDEQFF. The variable domain in full, with the rest retrieved from reference TRBV9 and TRBJ2-1, is DSGVTQTPKHLITATGQRVTLRCSPRSGDLSVYWYQQSLDQGLQFLIQYYNGEERAKGNILERFSAQQFPDLHSELNLSSLELGDSALYFCASSVEGASPYDEQFFGPGTRLTVL.

The genes are TRBV7-8 and TRBJ1-2; a possible D gene is TRBD1 (5 bases). Germline CDR1 SGHVS, CDR2 FQNEAQ. Trimming took off 2 bases at V and 3 bases at J, with 19 bases between the two ends. The CDR3 is 17 residues long. DNA for the CDR3: TGTGCCAGCAGCTTATCACCGAGGGGACTGGCTGACTATGGCTACACCTTC. Translating it yields CASSLSPRGLADYGYTF.

The rearrangement uses TRBV11-2 and TRBJ2-5; 10 nucleotides agree with TRBD2. CDR3 length equals 15 residues. V lost 3 bases and J lost 5; bases outside the gene matches: 6. Germline lookup yields CDR1 SGHAT and CDR2 FQNNGV. The CDR3 DNA reads as TGTGCCAGCAGCTTGGGACTAGCGCGAGGGGAGACCCAGTACTTC. Translated, it gives CASSLGLARGETQYF.

V and J are TRBV9 and TRBJ2-7; D may be TRBD1 (6 bases). The CDR3 contains 17 residues. The ends were cut back, 0 bases at V and 2 bases at J, with 18 bases in the middle. Germline-derived CDR1 and CDR2 are SGDLS and YYNGEE. CDR3 loop: CASSVAAGARLTYEQYF. Written as DNA, the CDR3 is TGTGCCAGCAGCGTAGCGGCAGGGGCTAGACTAACCTACGAGCAGTACTTC.

The chain recombines TRBV5-5 with TRBJ1-1; 9 bases agree with TRBD1. This CDR3 has 15 residues. V shed 0 bases and J 5 bases; nucleotides not matched to a gene: 5. Germline V gene lookup returns CDR1 SGHKS and CDR2 YYEKEE (reference sequence). CDR3 amino acids: CASSLEGQGGTEAFF. CDR3 coding DNA: TGTGCCAGCAGCTTGGAGGGACAGGGAGGTACTGAAGCTTTCTTT.

The chain uses TRBV10-3 and TRBJ1-3; 8 bases are a match to TRBD1. Germline lookup yields CDR1 ENHRY and CDR2 SYGVKD. Trimming cost V 11 bases and J 0 bases; bases outside gene matches: 12. The CDR3 loop spans 16 amino acids. The CDR3: CAGIGDRTHSGNTIYF. CDR3 nucleotides: TGTGCCGGGATAGGGGACAGGACCCACTCTGGAAACACCATATATTTT.

The chain couples TRBV12-3 or TRBV12-4 to TRBJ2-2; TRBD2 matches 7 bases. The CDR3 loop spans 16 amino acids. V was pared by 3 bases and J by 5 bases, with 9 bases of the junction left unmatched. The CDR3 DNA sequence: TGTGCCAGCAGTTTGGTAGGGAGGGGAAGGACCGGGGAGCTGTTTTTT. It yields the protein CASSLVGRGRTGELFF.

The genes are TRBV15 and TRBJ1-5, with 9 bases matching TRBD1. The V segment lost 5 bases and the J segment 1 base; nucleotides outside the gene matches: 6. CDR3 size: 16 residues. Per the germline V gene, CDR1 is LNHNV and CDR2 is YYDKDF (reference sequence). The CDR3 DNA follows: TGTGCCACCAGCTTCCGACAGGGGGGGAGCAATCAGCCCCAGCATTTT. Protein sequence: CATSFRQGGSNQPQHF.

J is TRBJ2-1 and V is TRBV2; D is uncertain. CDR1 SNHLY and CDR2 FYNNEI come from the germline V gene. The germline V and J ends were trimmed by 9 bases and 2 bases, with 5 bases remaining between them. This CDR3 is 11 amino acids long. The CDR3 DNA follows: TGTGCCAGGACACCCTACAATGAGCAGTTCTTC. Translated, it gives CARTPYNEQFF.

The chain carries TRBV6-4 and TRBJ2-1; 14 nucleotides match TRBD2. The germline CDR1 and CDR2 sequences are MRHNA and SNTAGT. J lost 6 bases, V lost 2 bases, and 0 bases had no gene match. The CDR3 length is 15 residues. The CDR3 here is CASSDGTSGGNEQFF. The CDR3 nucleotides read TGTGCCAGCAGTGACGGGACTAGCGGGGGCAATGAGCAGTTCTTC.

This chain uses TRBV7-6 with TRBJ1-3; D uncertain. Per germline, CDR1 SGHVS and CDR2 FNYEAQ. This CDR3 has 16 amino acids. Trimming stripped 1 base from V and 0 bases from J, with 10 bases between. Here the CDR3 reads CASSLEPSRSGNTIYF. CDR3 DNA: TGTGCCAGCAGCTTAGAGCCCTCTCGCTCTGGAAACACCATATATTTT.

Concerning this clonotype: A junction boundary mismatches the germline segment, possibly from a read error. V is TRBV6-5 and J is TRBJ2-3; unclear D gene. The CDR3 runs 14 residues. Germline CDR1 MNHEY, CDR2 SVGAGI. DNA of the CDR3: TGTACCAGCAGTTTTGCGCCCCCAGTCGATACGCAGTATTTC. Its protein product is CTSSFAPPVDTQYF.

This chain uses TRBV20-1 with TRBJ1-2, with 7 bases aligning to TRBD1. V shed 5 bases and J 5 bases; nucleotides not matched to a gene: 11. CDR1 DFQATT and CDR2 SNEGSKA come from the germline V gene (reference sequence). CDR3 length: 14 amino acids. The CDR3 nucleotides are TGCAGTGCTTCGGACAGGAACGGTCTTTATGGCTACACCTTC. Translated, it gives CSASDRNGLYGYTF.

The chain combines TRBV7-9 with TRBJ2-7, with 10 positions matching TRBD1. The CDR3 spans 17 residues. Germline V lookup: CDR1 SEHNR, CDR2 FQNEAQ (reference sequence). J was trimmed by 7 bases and V by 6 bases; bases with no gene match: 18. The CDR3 sequence is CASSSRGVPTGGGEQYF. The CDR3 DNA reads TGTGCCAGCAGTAGCCGAGGGGTTCCGACAGGGGGCGGGGAGCAGTACTTC.

In this sample, this clonotype turned up once. The V gene is TRBV7-3, the J gene TRBJ2-1; D is possibly TRBD1 or TRBD2 (5 bases each). V dropped 5 bases and J dropped 6 bases, with 14 bases sitting between them. The CDR3 has 14 residues. Germline CDR1 SGHTA, CDR2 FQGTGA. CDR3 sequence: CASSLLGDVNEQFF. CDR3 in DNA: TGTGCCAGCAGCCTCCTCGGGGACGTCAATGAGCAGTTCTTC.

V gene TRBV29-1 combines with J gene TRBJ2-7; D unclear. Trimming cost V 8 bases and J 4 bases, with 12 bases left between them. The length of the CDR3 is 11 residues. CDR1 is SQVTM and CDR2 is ANQGSEA in the germline V gene. The CDR3 nucleotides are TGCAGCTTAGCAGACGGATACGAGCAGTACTTC. Protein sequence: CSLADGYEQYF.

The chain combines TRBV9 with TRBJ2-6; 8 nucleotides match TRBD2. Germline V gene data show CDR1 as SGDLS and CDR2 as YYNGEE. This CDR3 has 18 residues. J gave up 0 bases and V 4 bases, and 9 bases lay outside the gene matches. The CDR3 loop is CASSLGGGFTSGANVLTF. CDR3 DNA sequence: TGTGCCAGCAGCTTAGGCGGGGGGTTTACCTCTGGGGCCAACGTCCTGACTTTC. Together with reference TRBV9 and TRBJ2-6, the CDR3 gives the full variable domain: DSGVTQTPKHLITATGQRVTLRCSPRSGDLSVYWYQQSLDQGLQFLIQYYNGEERAKGNILERFSAQQFPDLHSELNLSSLELGDSALYFCASSLGGGFTSGANVLTFGAGSRLTVL.

This clonotype was detected once. At one of its ends the junction is not consistent with the germline gene, which may arise from a read error. The chain recombines TRBV14 with TRBJ2-1, with TRBD2 identical over 9 bases. This CDR3 region has 17 residues. Looked up from germline, CDR1 is SGHDN and CDR2 is FVKESK. DNA of the CDR3: TGTGCCAGCAGCCCGTACACCTTGGCGGGAGGGTTTAGTGGGCAGCTCTTC. This sequence encodes CASSPYTLAGGFSGQLF.

The chain joins TRBV11-2 to TRBJ1-2; 9 bases are a match to TRBD1. The V gene end was trimmed by 7 bases and the J gene end by 6 bases; junction bases not matched to a gene: 9. The germline V gene has CDR1 SGHAT and CDR2 FQNNGV. The CDR3 totals 14 residues. The CDR3: CASTRQGEANGYTF. CDR3 nucleotide sequence: TGTGCCAGCACACGACAGGGGGAAGCGAATGGCTACACCTTC.

This clonotype came up many times. The chain recombines TRBV6-1 with TRBJ2-4; D is possibly TRBD2 (5 bases). The CDR3 sequence is 15 residues long. The V and J ends lost 2 bases and 2 bases respectively, with 10 bases between them. In germline, CDR1 is MNHNS, CDR2 SASEGT. The CDR3 loop is CASSEFPGTKNIQYF. In DNA form, the CDR3 reads TGTGCCAGCAGTGAATTCCCCGGGACCAAAAACATTCAGTACTTC.

This clonotype was seen ten or more times. V is TRBV5-1 and J is TRBJ1-2; unclear D gene. V was shortened by 1 base and J by 3 bases, with 10 bases between the two germline ends. This CDR3 has 14 residues. The V gene's germline CDR1 is SGHRS and CDR2 YFSETQ. The CDR3 DNA is TGCGCCAGCAGCTTGCTGGGGATCGACTATGGCTACACCTTC. Its protein is CASSLLGIDYGYTF.